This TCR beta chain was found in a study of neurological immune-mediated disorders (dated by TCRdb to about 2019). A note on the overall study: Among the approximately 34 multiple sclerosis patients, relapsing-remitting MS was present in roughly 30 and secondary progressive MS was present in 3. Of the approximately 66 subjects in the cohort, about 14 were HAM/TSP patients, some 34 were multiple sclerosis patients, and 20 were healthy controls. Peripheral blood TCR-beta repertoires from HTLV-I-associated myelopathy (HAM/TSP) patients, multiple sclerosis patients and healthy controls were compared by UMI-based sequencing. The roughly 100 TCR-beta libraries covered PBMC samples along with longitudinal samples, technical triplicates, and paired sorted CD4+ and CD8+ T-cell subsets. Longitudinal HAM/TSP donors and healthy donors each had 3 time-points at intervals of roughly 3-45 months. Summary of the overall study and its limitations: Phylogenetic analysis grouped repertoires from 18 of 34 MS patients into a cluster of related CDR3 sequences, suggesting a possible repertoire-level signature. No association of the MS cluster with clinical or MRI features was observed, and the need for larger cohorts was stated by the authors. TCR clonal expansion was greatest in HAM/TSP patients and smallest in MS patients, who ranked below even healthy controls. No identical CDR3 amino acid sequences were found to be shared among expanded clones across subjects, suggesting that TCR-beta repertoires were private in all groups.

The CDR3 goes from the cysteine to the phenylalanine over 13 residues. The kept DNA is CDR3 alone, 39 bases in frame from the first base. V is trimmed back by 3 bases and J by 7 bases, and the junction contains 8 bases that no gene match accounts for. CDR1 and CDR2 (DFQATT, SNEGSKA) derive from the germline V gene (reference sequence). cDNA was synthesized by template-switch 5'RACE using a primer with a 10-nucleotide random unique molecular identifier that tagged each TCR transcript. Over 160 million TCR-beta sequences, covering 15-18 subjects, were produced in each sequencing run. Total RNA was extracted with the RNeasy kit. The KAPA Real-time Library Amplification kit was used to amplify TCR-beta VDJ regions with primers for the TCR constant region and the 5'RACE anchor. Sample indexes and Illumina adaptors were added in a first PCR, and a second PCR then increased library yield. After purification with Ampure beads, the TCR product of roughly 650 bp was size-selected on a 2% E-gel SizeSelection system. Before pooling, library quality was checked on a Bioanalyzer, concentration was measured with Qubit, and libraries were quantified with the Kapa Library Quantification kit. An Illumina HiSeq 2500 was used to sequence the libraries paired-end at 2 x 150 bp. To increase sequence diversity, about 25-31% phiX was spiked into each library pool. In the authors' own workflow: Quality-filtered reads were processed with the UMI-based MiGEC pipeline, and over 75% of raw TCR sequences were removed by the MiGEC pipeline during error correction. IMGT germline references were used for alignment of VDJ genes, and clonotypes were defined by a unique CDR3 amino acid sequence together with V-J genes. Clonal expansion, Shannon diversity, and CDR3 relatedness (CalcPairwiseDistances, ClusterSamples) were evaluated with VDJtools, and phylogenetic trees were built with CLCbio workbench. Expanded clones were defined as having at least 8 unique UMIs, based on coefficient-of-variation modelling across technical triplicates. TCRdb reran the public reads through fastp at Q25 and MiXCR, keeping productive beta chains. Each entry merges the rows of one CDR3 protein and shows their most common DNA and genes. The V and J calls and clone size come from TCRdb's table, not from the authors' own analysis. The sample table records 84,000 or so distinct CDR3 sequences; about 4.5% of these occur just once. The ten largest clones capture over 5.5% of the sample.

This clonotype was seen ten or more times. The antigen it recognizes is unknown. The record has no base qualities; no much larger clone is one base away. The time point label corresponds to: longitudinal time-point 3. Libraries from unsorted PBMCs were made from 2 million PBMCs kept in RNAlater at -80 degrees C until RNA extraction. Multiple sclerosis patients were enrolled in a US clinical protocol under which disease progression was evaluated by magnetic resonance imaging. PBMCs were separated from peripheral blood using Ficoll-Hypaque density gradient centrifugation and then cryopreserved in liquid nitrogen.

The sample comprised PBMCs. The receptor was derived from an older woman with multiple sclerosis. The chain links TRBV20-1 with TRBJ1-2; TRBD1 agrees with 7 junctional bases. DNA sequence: TGCAGTGCTAGGGAGACAGGGTTGGCTGGCTACACCTTC. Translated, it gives CSARETGLAGYTF.